The 18 T cell receptor beta chains below come from one sample, sequenced in a study of lymphopenia after photon versus proton radiotherapy. Data came from immunoSEQ multiplex PCR; TCRdb stores just in-frame clones and leaves some out. The sample lists around 13,000 clones, 65% to 85% occurring once. The sequenced sample was peripheral blood, obtained from a patient treated with photon-based radiotherapy. These receptors were taken from a man in his fifties with gastric cancer.

The V call is TRBV4-1, the J call TRBJ2-2; D uncertain. This CDR3 spans 14 amino acids. From germline, CDR1 is MGHRA and CDR2 YSYEKL. The germline V and J ends were trimmed by 6 bases and 0 bases, with 8 bases remaining between them. CDR3 nucleotide sequence: TGCGCCAGCAGGCCTGTGTCGAACACCGGGGAGCTGTTTTTT. Translation gives CASRPVSNTGELFF.

This clone came up a few times. J is TRBJ1-2 and V is TRBV5-6; 7 bases are shared with TRBD1. The CDR3 is 14 residues long. Per germline, CDR1 SGHDT and CDR2 YYEEEE. V trimming: 3 bases; J trimming: 0 bases; junction bases outside the gene matches: 2. DNA for the CDR3: TGTGCCAGCAGCTCCACAGGGGCTAACTATGGCTACACCTTC. This translates into CASSSTGANYGYTF.

The chain links TRBV7-9 to TRBJ2-2, with TRBD2 as a possible D gene (5 bases). V shed 1 base and J shed 11 bases, with 8 bases lying between them. The CDR3 runs 12 residues. From germline, CDR1 is SEHNR and CDR2 FQNEAQ (reference sequence). This CDR3 reads CASSLEAGELFF. In DNA form, the CDR3 reads TGTGCCAGCAGCTTAGAGGCGGGTGAGCTGTTTTTT.

The V gene is TRBV11-2, the J gene TRBJ2-3; no reliable D call. V was cut by 5 bases and J by 2 bases, with 5 bases left in between. The CDR3 extends over 12 amino acids. Germline V gene data show CDR1 as SGHAT and CDR2 as FQNNGV. The CDR3 protein is CASSEPTDTQYF. The CDR3 DNA follows: TGTGCCAGCAGCGAACCCACAGATACGCAGTATTTT.

This clone was seen once. The chain has TRBV6-1 and TRBJ1-3; D is ambiguous. The CDR3 runs to 15 residues. V lost 3 bases and J lost 4, with 13 bases in between. The germline V gene encodes CDR1 MNHNS and CDR2 SASEGT. CDR3 sequence: CASSDPGSPGNTIYF. In nucleotides, the CDR3 is TGTGCCAGCAGTGACCCCGGGAGCCCCGGAAACACCATATATTTT.

The CDR3 DNA sequence: TGTGCCAGCAGTGGGGGGTTGGCAGGGTCCTACAATGAGCAGTTCTTC. Protein sequence: CASSGGLAGSYNEQFF. The J gene is TRBJ2-1, the V gene TRBV6-1; D may match TRBD1 or TRBD2 (5 bases each). V lost 4 bases and J lost 1, with 14 bases in between. Germline V gene lookup returns CDR1 MNHNS and CDR2 SASEGT. This CDR3 is 16 amino acids long.

The chain employs TRBV7-2 and TRBJ2-3; TRBD2 agrees at 11 bases. Trimming at V came to 0 bases and at J to 0 bases, leaving 11 bases not matched to a gene. The CDR3 has 20 amino acids. CDR1 and CDR2 (germline): SGHTA, FQGNSA. The CDR3 region has the DNA TGTGCCAGCAGCTTAGCATTATCCCTTCTAGCGGGGGGTAGCACAGATACGCAGTATTTT. This encodes CASSLALSLLAGGSTDTQYF.

This rearrangement joins TRBV9 to TRBJ2-5; 9 bases agree with TRBD2. CDR1 is SGDLS, CDR2 YYNGEE, per germline. Germline trimming cut 3 bases from V and 2 bases from J; bases unmatched to any gene: 11. This CDR3 has 17 residues. The CDR3 region has the DNA TGTGCCAGCAGCGGTGGAGCTAGCGGGGTCCCGCAAGAGACCCAGTACTTC. This sequence encodes CASSGGASGVPQETQYF.

The gene calls are TRBV7-9 and TRBJ2-1; D possibly corresponds to TRBD1 (5 bases). The CDR3 extends over 13 amino acids. Trimming took 5 bases from V and 9 from J, leaving 14 bases between them. Germline CDR1 and CDR2: SEHNR and FQNEAQ (reference sequence). The CDR3 coding sequence is TGTGCCAGCAGCCCCCGACAGCGCATTGAGCAGTTCTTC. Protein: CASSPRQRIEQFF.

V is TRBV19 and J is TRBJ2-1, with 8 positions matching TRBD2. Germline V gene sequence: CDR1 LNHDA, CDR2 SQIVND (reference sequence). The CDR3 sequence is 15 residues long. J gave up 3 bases and V 3 bases, and 4 bases lay outside the gene matches. This CDR3 is CASSIQAGGYNEQFF. The DNA of the CDR3 is TGTGCCAGTAGTATCCAGGCGGGGGGCTACAATGAGCAGTTCTTC.

The rearrangement joins TRBV5-6 to TRBJ2-2; TRBD1 matches 7 bases. J was trimmed by 7 bases and V by 2 bases; bases with no gene match: 5. The CDR3 extends over 14 amino acids. Germline lookup yields CDR1 SGHDT and CDR2 YYEEEE. The CDR3 nucleotides are TGTGCCAGCAGCTTTATTGCAGGGGGCGGGGAGCTGTTTTTT. Translated, it gives CASSFIAGGGELFF.

This chain joins TRBV6-5 and TRBJ1-3; no clear D gene. The CDR3 spans 13 residues. V dropped 4 bases and J dropped 4 bases, with 8 bases sitting between them. Germline V gene lookup returns CDR1 MNHEY and CDR2 SVGAGI. CDR3 residues: CASSWTGGNTIYF. The CDR3 coding sequence is TGTGCCAGCAGTTGGACCGGAGGAAACACCATATATTTT.

The J gene is TRBJ2-7, the V gene TRBV19, with 7 bases identical to TRBD1. Germline CDR1 is LNHDA and CDR2 is SQIVND (reference sequence). The trim removed 4 bases at V and 3 bases at J, leaving 6 bases unmatched. CDR3 size: 14 residues. The CDR3 loop is CASSNPGQHYEQYF. CDR3 DNA: TGTGCCAGTAGTAACCCGGGACAGCACTACGAGCAGTACTTC.

The V and J genes are TRBV9 and TRBJ2-2; TRBD2 matches 9 bases. The CDR3 length is 15 residues. V shed 7 bases, J shed 4 bases, and the junction held 8 bases outside the gene matches. The germline gives CDR1 SGDLS, CDR2 YYNGEE. The CDR3 spells CASGLLAGGTGELFF. CDR3 DNA sequence: TGTGCCAGCGGATTACTAGCGGGCGGCACCGGGGAGCTGTTTTTT. Variable domain in full (rest from reference TRBV9 and TRBJ2-2): DSGVTQTPKHLITATGQRVTLRCSPRSGDLSVYWYQQSLDQGLQFLIQYYNGEERAKGNILERFSAQQFPDLHSELNLSSLELGDSALYFCASGLLAGGTGELFFGEGSRLTVL.

The chain combines TRBV7-2 with TRBJ2-3; no firm D call. This CDR3 spans 15 amino acids. Germline lookup yields CDR1 SGHTA and CDR2 FQGNSA. V shed 1 base and J shed 1 base, with 9 bases lying between them. The CDR3 spells CASSLGSSGTDTQYF. Written as DNA, the CDR3 is TGTGCCAGCAGCTTAGGTTCGAGCGGCACAGATACGCAGTATTTT. The complete variable domain, with remaining parts taken from reference TRBV7-2 and TRBJ2-3, reads GAGVSQSPSNKVTEKGKDVELRCDPISGHTALYWYRQSLGQGLEFLIYFQGNSAPDKSGLPSDRFSAERTGGSVSTLTIQRTQQEDSAVYLCASSLGSSGTDTQYFGPGTRLTVL.

This rearrangement joins TRBV7-8 to TRBJ2-7; possible D gene TRBD1, 6 bases. Germline-derived CDR1 and CDR2 are SGHVS and FQNEAQ. This CDR3 is built from 16 residues. V was clipped by 3 bases and J by 1 base, with 16 bases between them. This chain's CDR3 is CASSLDSGDGSYEQYV. CDR3 in DNA: TGTGCCAGCAGCTTGGATTCAGGGGATGGGTCCTACGAGCAGTACGTC.

The table lists this clone with a few counts. In the same sample, other DNA sequences code for this CDR3. The V gene is TRBV12-5, the J gene TRBJ1-2; the D gene is possibly TRBD1 (5 bases). The CDR3 length is 14 residues. Looked up from germline, CDR1 is LGHNT and CDR2 is FRNRAP. With 6 bases removed from V and 0 bases from J, the gap between germline ends came to 11 bases. CDR3 DNA: TGTGCTAGTGGGCCGGGGGGAGCTAACTATGGCTACACCTTC. Protein: CASGPGGANYGYTF.

This clone is labeled medium-sized (0.01 to 0.1%). The chain uses TRBV19 and TRBJ2-2; 7 bases line up with TRBD1. The trim removed 9 bases at V and 6 bases at J, leaving 1 base unmatched. CDR1 LNHDA and CDR2 SQIVND come from the germline V gene (reference sequence). The CDR3 covers 11 residues. In DNA, the CDR3 is TGTGCCAGCGGACAGGCCGGGGAGCTGTTTTTT. As protein: CASGQAGELFF.